Listed below are T cell receptor beta chains from one sample, sequenced in a study of blood T cell repertoires in COVID-19. Assay used: immunoSEQ multiplex PCR; TCRdb lists only in-frame clones, some missing. The sample contains fewer than 85,000 clones, around 89% of which appear only once. The sequencing sample was made of peripheral blood. These receptors were collected from a human donor in a cohort sampled during active COVID-19. CDR3s leave out the opening cysteine and the closing phenylalanine or tryptophan. Fields, in order: J gene, V gene, D gene, CDR3 protein. The D gene is left open where the match is weak.

j_gene: TRBJ2-1; v_gene: TRBV3-1/TRBV3-2; d_gene: .; CDR3aa: ASSRNPWAANNEQF
j_gene: TRBJ2-5; v_gene: TRBV5-4; d_gene: .; CDR3aa: ASSSRRGLRQETQY
j_gene: TRBJ2-2; v_gene: TRBV10-2; d_gene: .; CDR3aa: ASSPVVAATGELF
j_gene: TRBJ2-7; v_gene: TRBV27; d_gene: TRBD1; CDR3aa: ASSFHPGTGGTYEQY
j_gene: TRBJ1-5; v_gene: TRBV14; d_gene: .; CDR3aa: ASSQGLYQPQH
j_gene: TRBJ2-3; v_gene: TRBV7-9; d_gene: TRBD2; CDR3aa: ASSLGGGYTDTQY
j_gene: TRBJ1-4; v_gene: TRBV29-1; d_gene: TRBD1; CDR3aa: SVEETGLGEKLF
j_gene: TRBJ2-1; v_gene: TRBV15; d_gene: .; CDR3aa: ATSRLASDLDEQF
j_gene: TRBJ1-1; v_gene: TRBV6-6; d_gene: .; CDR3aa: ASRPGEGTEAF
j_gene: TRBJ2-2; v_gene: TRBV19; d_gene: TRBD1; CDR3aa: ASSDRGPTGELF
j_gene: TRBJ2-7; v_gene: TRBV28; d_gene: TRBD2; CDR3aa: ASSPAGGLAGGYEQY
j_gene: TRBJ2-2; v_gene: TRBV7-6; d_gene: .; CDR3aa: ASSFRRPGLSGELF
j_gene: TRBJ1-3; v_gene: TRBV19; d_gene: .; CDR3aa: ASIPEGGYTIY
j_gene: TRBJ2-1; v_gene: TRBV7-6; d_gene: TRBD2; CDR3aa: ASSLGSGGSSYNEQF
j_gene: TRBJ1-1; v_gene: TRBV28; d_gene: .; CDR3aa: ASSSSPGGVNTEAF
j_gene: TRBJ1-5; v_gene: TRBV7-2; d_gene: TRBD1; CDR3aa: ASSGTEDNQPQH
j_gene: TRBJ2-2; v_gene: TRBV19; d_gene: .; CDR3aa: ASSIAGHRGNTGELF
j_gene: TRBJ2-5; v_gene: TRBV4-1; d_gene: TRBD2; CDR3aa: ASSQDWEGTQY
j_gene: TRBJ2-7; v_gene: TRBV29-1; d_gene: TRBD1; CDR3aa: SVVVTGTEQY
j_gene: TRBJ2-1; v_gene: TRBV15; d_gene: TRBD2; CDR3aa: ATGRGASSSYNEQF
j_gene: TRBJ1-6; v_gene: TRBV7-9; d_gene: TRBD1; CDR3aa: ASSLEQGNSPLH
j_gene: TRBJ1-1; v_gene: TRBV12-3/TRBV12-4; d_gene: .; CDR3aa: ASLGGGTEAF
j_gene: TRBJ1-2; v_gene: TRBV6-5; d_gene: .; CDR3aa: ASSYSTDSRYT
j_gene: TRBJ1-3; v_gene: TRBV30; d_gene: .; CDR3aa: AWGPGYSGNTIY
j_gene: TRBJ1-6; v_gene: TRBV5-1; d_gene: .; CDR3aa: ASSLGQDNSPLH
j_gene: TRBJ2-3; v_gene: TRBV9; d_gene: .; CDR3aa: ASSDQLAATDTQY
j_gene: TRBJ2-3; v_gene: TRBV6-6; d_gene: TRBD2; CDR3aa: ASSRRLAGTTDTQY
j_gene: TRBJ2-1; v_gene: TRBV6-5; d_gene: TRBD2; CDR3aa: ASSSGRLAGGQEQF
j_gene: TRBJ2-7; v_gene: TRBV30; d_gene: TRBD2; CDR3aa: AWSADRSGSYEQY
j_gene: TRBJ1-2; v_gene: TRBV4-1; d_gene: .; CDR3aa: ASSQEPVGRGYT
j_gene: TRBJ2-7; v_gene: TRBV11-2; d_gene: TRBD2; CDR3aa: ASTLDGGGGAYEQY
j_gene: TRBJ2-4; v_gene: TRBV7-8; d_gene: TRBD2; CDR3aa: ASSDAGLAGGLAKNIQY
j_gene: TRBJ2-1; v_gene: TRBV18; d_gene: TRBD1; CDR3aa: ASSLPGTGGSEQF
j_gene: TRBJ1-4; v_gene: TRBV19; d_gene: .; CDR3aa: ASSKNTGMEKLF
j_gene: TRBJ1-1; v_gene: TRBV19; d_gene: .; CDR3aa: ASSIVGGGVNTEAF
j_gene: TRBJ2-3; v_gene: TRBV5-1; d_gene: .; CDR3aa: ASSLEEGTSTDTQY
j_gene: TRBJ2-5; v_gene: TRBV5-4; d_gene: .; CDR3aa: ASNPEGRIRETQY
j_gene: TRBJ1-5; v_gene: TRBV28; d_gene: .; CDR3aa: ASSSPEDSNQPQH
j_gene: TRBJ1-2; v_gene: TRBV11-2; d_gene: TRBD1; CDR3aa: ASSLVGRGLSYGYT
j_gene: TRBJ1-2; v_gene: TRBV7-9; d_gene: TRBD1; CDR3aa: ASSLNRGDYGYT
j_gene: TRBJ2-7; v_gene: TRBV6-5; d_gene: .; CDR3aa: ASSYSQGTYEQY
j_gene: TRBJ2-1; v_gene: TRBV4-2; d_gene: TRBD2; CDR3aa: ASSQDTWTSGRGNEQF
j_gene: TRBJ2-5; v_gene: TRBV28; d_gene: TRBD1; CDR3aa: ASSGQGAKGTQY
j_gene: TRBJ1-4; v_gene: TRBV4-1; d_gene: TRBD1; CDR3aa: ASSQRGRGLTNEKLF
j_gene: TRBJ2-7; v_gene: TRBV2; d_gene: .; CDR3aa: ASSVRYEQY
j_gene: TRBJ2-1; v_gene: TRBV6-6; d_gene: TRBD2; CDR3aa: ASSSLAGGLNEQF
j_gene: TRBJ2-5; v_gene: TRBV15; d_gene: TRBD1; CDR3aa: ATSGQGLFTGETQY
j_gene: TRBJ2-3; v_gene: TRBV29-1; d_gene: TRBD2; CDR3aa: SVEGLAGGIDTQY
j_gene: TRBJ1-1; v_gene: TRBV2; d_gene: TRBD1; CDR3aa: ASSGTGGNTEAF
j_gene: TRBJ2-7; v_gene: TRBV3-1/TRBV3-2; d_gene: .; CDR3aa: ASSLNRVHEQY
j_gene: TRBJ2-5; v_gene: TRBV11-3; d_gene: .; CDR3aa: ASSLEHRDIGTQY
j_gene: TRBJ2-7; v_gene: TRBV9; d_gene: TRBD1; CDR3aa: ASSQGQGSSYEQY